Each of the 15 T cell receptor beta chains below was sequenced from the same sample in a study of vaccination and CD4 T cells after COVID-19. Their target antigens are unknown. The Oncomine TCR Beta short-read assay sequenced DNA from cultured CD4+ T cells. MiXCR, run by TCRdb on the PCR reads, gives a single entry per CDR3 protein. The sample holds about 26,000 distinct CDR3 sequences; around 41% are singletons and the top ten take roughly 4.9%. Time point indicated: late sampling 161 to 241 days after vaccination in three convalescent patients. As for treatment: roughly ten-day PBMC culture with coronavirus spike peptide pools or control peptides (ViraFEST assay). Sequencing was performed on CD4+ T cells from blood, cultured in vitro, taken about 7 months after SARS-CoV-2 vaccination. These receptors were collected from a human donor who had recovered from COVID-19.

The chain couples TRBV4-3 to TRBJ2-1; 7 bases are a match to TRBD1. Germline V gene lookup returns CDR1 LGHNA and CDR2 YSLEER. The junction had 7 bases not matched to a gene; V was cut back by 6 bases and J by 8 bases. The CDR3 covers 13 residues. For the CDR3, the DNA is TGCGCCAGCAGTGGACAGGAAGGTGATGAGCAGTTCTTC. Amino acids: CASSGQEGDEQFF.

The table lists this clonotype with a few counts. V gene TRBV7-9 combines with J gene TRBJ1-2; a possible D gene is TRBD1 (5 bases). The CDR3 has 13 amino acids. V lost 2 bases and J lost 6, with 10 bases in between. Germline CDR1 SEHNR, CDR2 FQNEAQ (reference sequence). The CDR3: CASSLSQGNGYTF. The DNA for the CDR3 is TGTGCCAGCAGCTTATCGCAGGGAAATGGCTACACCTTC.

This clonotype has more than one count but fewer than ten. This chain connects TRBV20-1 to TRBJ2-5; D possibly corresponds to TRBD2 (7 bases). Looked up from germline, CDR1 is DFQATT and CDR2 is SNEGSKA (reference sequence). CDR3 length: 16 residues. Trimming took 0 bases from V and 5 from J, leaving 19 bases between them. Here the CDR3 reads CSARDPSSGGGETQYF. In DNA, the CDR3 is TGCAGTGCTAGAGATCCTAGCAGTGGCGGGGGCGAGACCCAGTACTTC.

This rearrangement joins TRBV4-1 to TRBJ1-6, with D unclear. Germline assignment: CDR1 MGHRA and CDR2 YSYEKL. The V end was cut by 0 bases, the J end by 7 bases, with 13 bases between. CDR3 size: 16 residues. The CDR3 region has the DNA TGCGCCAGCAGCCAAGATCAAGGACTGAGGAATTCACCCCTCCACTTT. This codes for CASSQDQGLRNSPLHF.

This clonotype was counted only a few times. The chain has TRBV15 and TRBJ1-2, with D possibly TRBD1 on 6 matching bases. CDR1 and CDR2 from the germline V gene are LNHNV and YYDKDF (reference sequence). This CDR3 is built from 15 residues. V dropped 0 bases and J dropped 7 bases, with 15 bases sitting between them. CDR3 coding DNA: TGTGCCACCAGCAGAGATCCCCTACAGGGAGTTGGCTACACCTTC. It codes for CATSRDPLQGVGYTF.

This chain joins TRBV5-4 and TRBJ2-1; D is perhaps TRBD1 or TRBD2 (5 bases each). Germline CDR1 reads SGHNT; CDR2 reads YYREEE (reference sequence). The V gene lost 4 bases and the J gene lost 8 bases, with 22 bases spanning the gap. The CDR3 is 16 amino acids. The CDR3 coding sequence is TGTGCCAGCAGCCCCTACCCGAACGGGGCCAGCGATGAGCAGTTCTTC. Translated: CASSPYPNGASDEQFF.

The rearrangement links TRBV29-1 to TRBJ2-1, with a possible D match to TRBD2 (6 bases). CDR1 SQVTM and CDR2 ANQGSEA come from the germline V gene. This CDR3 has 11 residues. Between the trimmed V and J ends, which lost 7 bases and 6 bases, there was a span of 10 bases. For the CDR3, the DNA is TGCAGCGGTGCGACTAGCAATGAGCAGTTCTTC. It specifies CSGATSNEQFF.

On this clonotype itself: An end of the junction differs from the germline gene, which may be a read error. This chain uses TRBV6-1 with TRBJ1-2; D is unresolved. The V gene's germline CDR1 is MNHNS and CDR2 SASEGT. The CDR3 is 13 amino acids. The CDR3 protein is CANSDQVPYGYTF. CDR3 bases: TGTGCCAACAGTGACCAGGTCCCCTATGGCTACACCTTC.

This rearrangement joins TRBV7-3 to TRBJ2-5; D is undetermined. The CDR3 is 13 residues long. The V and J ends lost 0 bases and 6 bases respectively, with 8 bases between them. Germline loops: CDR1 SGHTA, CDR2 FQGTGA. This CDR3 is CASSLTLRQTQYF. The CDR3 DNA is TGTGCCAGCAGCTTAACCCTGCGGCAGACCCAGTACTTC.

V and J are TRBV28 and TRBJ2-5; TRBD1 aligns across 10 bases. Trimming took 6 bases from V and 4 from J; bases not matched to a gene: 8. Germline loops: CDR1 MDHEN, CDR2 SYDVKM. The length of the CDR3 is 15 residues. The CDR3 DNA is TGTGCCAGCAGAGCCGGGACAGGGGATATAGAGACCCAGTACTTC. This sequence encodes CASRAGTGDIETQYF.

The rearrangement uses TRBV20-1 and TRBJ1-2; 8 bases match TRBD1. The V segment lost 4 bases and the J segment 6 bases; nucleotides outside the gene matches: 7. This CDR3 is 13 amino acids long. Germline-derived CDR1 and CDR2 are DFQATT and SNEGSKA (reference sequence). This chain's CDR3 is CSANTGQVDGYTF. The CDR3 nucleotides read TGCAGTGCTAATACGGGACAGGTCGATGGCTACACCTTC.

This clonotype was observed a handful of times. The chain carries TRBV24-1 and TRBJ1-5, with a weak D call TRBD1 (5 bases). The V and J ends lost 6 bases and 3 bases respectively, with 11 bases between them. The CDR3 consists of 14 residues. The germline V gene encodes CDR1 KGHDR and CDR2 SFDVKD. The CDR3 nucleotides read TGTGCCACCAGTCACTCAGGGTCCAATCAGCCCCAGCATTTT. This codes for CATSHSGSNQPQHF.

This clonotype was counted only a few times. This chain uses TRBV7-9 with TRBJ2-1; 9 bases align to TRBD1. Per the germline V gene, CDR1 is SEHNR and CDR2 is FQNEAQ (reference sequence). The CDR3 length is 16 residues. V trimming: 5 bases; J trimming: 7 bases; junction bases outside the gene matches: 12. The CDR3 protein is CASSRVVQGARNEQFF. The CDR3 bases are TGTGCCAGCAGCCGTGTAGTACAGGGGGCAAGGAATGAGCAGTTCTTC.

This sequence joins TRBV6-1 and TRBJ2-7, with TRBD1 matching over 10 bases. The CDR3 has 15 amino acids. Germline loops: CDR1 MNHNS, CDR2 SASEGT. V dropped 4 bases and J dropped 4; count of bases not matched to a gene: 7. CDR3 sequence: CASSVLTGGLYEQYF. The CDR3 DNA follows: TGTGCCAGCAGTGTTTTGACAGGGGGCCTTTACGAGCAGTACTTC.

The chain recombines TRBV10-3 with TRBJ2-1; D is uncertain. The CDR3 has 15 residues. The ends were cut back, 5 bases at V and 5 bases at J, with 16 bases in the middle. Germline assignment: CDR1 ENHRY and CDR2 SYGVKD. The CDR3 coding sequence is TGTGCCATCAGTCCCAATAGTGTGGGGAACAATGAGCAGTTCTTC. Translation: CAISPNSVGNNEQFF.